The rows below give T cell receptor beta chains drawn from one sample of a study of technical replicates of blood from a few donors. The data were produced by immunoSEQ multiplex PCR, yet TCRdb's version contains in-frame clones alone and is incomplete. This sample has roughly 70,000 clones, with 95% to 97% found just once. The specimen sequenced was T cells isolated from PBMCs. These TCRs come from a human donor in good health. CDR3s include the opening cysteine and the closing phenylalanine or tryptophan. D genes are given only for firm matches. Clone size, where shown, is once, few, many, or a class for clones that have expanded.

>TRBV6-1|TRBJ2-7|NA|NA
TGTGCCAGCAGCGAGGCTTTCGACGAGCAGTACTTC
CASSEAFDEQYF
>TRBV9|TRBJ1-1|NA|NA
TGTGCCAGCAGCGTAGATACAGGGAGTTTTGGTGAAGCTTTCTTT
CASSVDTGSFGEAFF
>TRBV7-9|TRBJ1-2|TRBD1|NA
TGTGCCAGCAGCCAGGACAGGCTATATGGCTACACCTTC
CASSQDRLYGYTF
>TRBV11-1|TRBJ2-5|TRBD2|NA
TGTGCCAGCAGCCAACTAGCGGGAATGGAGACCCAGTACTTC
CASSQLAGMETQYF
>TRBV5-5|TRBJ1-2|NA|NA
TGTGCCAGCAGCTTGGATCCGGGTTATGGCTACACCTTC
CASSLDPGYGYTF
>TRBV7-9|TRBJ2-2|NA|NA
TGTGCCAGCAGGCCCCGGAGTCTAACCGGGGAGCTGTTTTTT
CASRPRSLTGELFF
>TRBV7-2|TRBJ2-1|NA|NA
TGTGCCAGCAGCTTGGGACTTTTTGGCAATGAGCAGTTCTTC
CASSLGLFGNEQFF
>TRBV2|TRBJ2-7|TRBD2|NA
TGTGCCAGCGTATGGGGGCTAGCGGGAGACGAGCAGTACTTC
CASVWGLAGDEQYF
>TRBV25-1|TRBJ2-1|NA|NA
TGTGCCAGCAGTGAGGAGCGGGTCCCCTACAATGAGCAGTTCTTC
CASSEERVPYNEQFF
>TRBV6-1|TRBJ1-3|NA|NA
TGTGCCAGCAGTGATGGCCTGCCTTCTGGAAACACCATATATTTT
CASSDGLPSGNTIYF
>TRBV27|TRBJ2-7|TRBD1|NA
TGTGCCAGCAGTTTATCGATTGGGACAGGGCACGAGCAGTACTTC
CASSLSIGTGHEQYF
>TRBV6-5|TRBJ2-6|NA|once
TGTGCCAGCAGTTCCCCCTTTCCCTCTGGGGCCAACGTCCTGACTTTC
CASSSPFPSGANVLTF
>TRBV5-1|TRBJ2-7|TRBD1|NA
TGCGCCAGCAGCTTGGAGGGACAGGGTGTTGACGAGCAGTACTTC
CASSLEGQGVDEQYF
>TRBV5-1|TRBJ2-2|NA|NA
TGCGCCAGCAGCTTGGTTGCGGGGGCTGGAACCGGGGAGCTGTTTTTT
CASSLVAGAGTGELFF
>TRBV28|TRBJ2-7|TRBD2|NA
TGTGCCAGCATGAAGTCTAGCGGGAGCTACGAGCAGTACTTC
CASMKSSGSYEQYF
>TRBV5-4|TRBJ2-3|NA|NA
TGTGCCAGCAGCTTGGCCGGGGGTGGTGATACGCAGTATTTT
CASSLAGGGDTQYF
>TRBV13|TRBJ2-1|NA|NA
TGTGCCAGCAGCCTTTTGAATGAGCAGTTCTTC
CASSLLNEQFF
>TRBV28|TRBJ2-2|NA|NA
TGTGCCAGCAGTTTACTACAGCATCAGAACACCGGGGAGCTGTTTTTT
CASSLLQHQNTGELFF
>TRBV6-1|TRBJ1-5|NA|NA
TGTGCCAGCAGAGCCGGGACTTTGAATCAGCCCCAGCATTTT
CASRAGTLNQPQHF
>TRBV5-1|TRBJ1-1|TRBD1|once
TGCGCCAGCAGCTCCTTAGACAGGGGAGGGACTGAAGCTTTCTTT
CASSSLDRGGTEAFF
>TRBV28|TRBJ2-5|TRBD2|NA
TGTGCCAGCAGCTCCAAGAGGACTAGCGGGAGTCAATTGGGGACCCAGTACTTC
CASSSKRTSGSQLGTQYF
>TRBV10-3|TRBJ2-1|NA|once
TGTGCCATCAGGCCGGGAATGGAGAATGAGCAGTTCTTC
CAIRPGMENEQFF
>TRBV2|TRBJ2-7|TRBD1|once
TGTGCCAGCAGTGAACAGGGGGCAGTCAACGAGCAGTACTTC
CASSEQGAVNEQYF
>TRBV4-2|TRBJ2-3|TRBD2|once
TGTGCCAGCAGCCAATTAGCGGGAGCCAGCACAGATACGCAGTATTTT
CASSQLAGASTDTQYF
>TRBV5-6|TRBJ2-1|NA|once
TGTGCCAGCAGCCATCCAGGGAGGATGGATGAGCAGTTCTTC
CASSHPGRMDEQFF
>TRBV29-1|TRBJ2-3|TRBD1|NA
TGCAGCGCCCCGGGACAGGGTGAAGATACGCAGTATTTT
CSAPGQGEDTQYF
>TRBV10-3|TRBJ2-3|NA|NA
TGTGCCATCGAAAGCAGGACTACAGATACGCAGTATTTT
CAIESRTTDTQYF
>TRBV5-1|TRBJ1-1|TRBD1|NA
TGCGCCAGCAGCTTGGAGGACAGGGAAGCTTTCTTT
CASSLEDREAFF
>TRBV5-1|TRBJ1-1|TRBD1|NA
TGCGCCAGCAGCTCTGTGGGGCCTACAGGGGACACTGAAGCTTTCTTT
CASSSVGPTGDTEAFF
>TRBV6-4|TRBJ2-6|TRBD1|NA
TGTGCCAGCAGTGGGACAGGGGGGGCCAACGTCCTGACTTTC
CASSGTGGANVLTF
>TRBV4-2|TRBJ2-7|TRBD2|NA
TGTGCCAGCAGCCAAGGGGGACTAGCGGGAATCCACGAGCAGTACTTC
CASSQGGLAGIHEQYF
>TRBV6-5|TRBJ2-1|NA|NA
TGTGCCAGCCGTCCCAGCTCCTACAATGAGCAGTTCTTC
CASRPSSYNEQFF
>TRBV9|TRBJ2-7|NA|NA
TGTGCCAGCAGCGTAGAGGACAGTCCCTACGAGCAGTACTTC
CASSVEDSPYEQYF
>TRBV2|TRBJ1-4|NA|NA
TGTGCCAGCAGTGGGCAGGCCCCTTACTTTAATGAAAAACTGTTTTTT
CASSGQAPYFNEKLFF
>TRBV27|TRBJ2-2|NA|NA
TGTGCCAGCTCTAGGGGGTCCACCGGGGAGCTGTTTTTT
CASSRGSTGELFF
>TRBV30|TRBJ1-2|NA|NA
TGTGCCTGGAGTGTCTCGAGCTATGGCTACACCTTC
CAWSVSSYGYTF
>TRBV19|TRBJ1-1|TRBD1|NA
TGTGCCAGTAGTTTGAGGGGAGACAGGGCGAAAGCTTTCTTT
CASSLRGDRAKAFF
>TRBV30|TRBJ1-5|NA|NA
TGTGCCTGGAGTAGAGATAGCAATCAGCCCCAGCATTTT
CAWSRDSNQPQHF
>TRBV4-1|TRBJ2-2|TRBD2|NA
TGCGCCAGCAGCCAAGAGTCTAGCGGGAGTCCCGGGGAGCTGTTTTTT
CASSQESSGSPGELFF
>TRBV18|TRBJ1-1|TRBD1|NA
TGTGCCAGCTCACCACCGATGGGACAGGGGGGGGCAGCTTTCTTT
CASSPPMGQGGAAFF
>TRBV19|TRBJ2-1|TRBD2|NA
TGTGCCAGTAGCATCGGGACTAGCGGGAGCTACAATGAGCAGTTCTTC
CASSIGTSGSYNEQFF
>TRBV4-1|TRBJ2-3|TRBD2|NA
TGCGCCAGCAGCCAAGTCAGTTGGACTAGCGGGAGAGGTATAGATACGCAGTATTTT
CASSQVSWTSGRGIDTQYF
>TRBV13|TRBJ2-7|NA|NA
TGTGCCAGCAGCTTAGGGTGGACAGTAGGTTACGAGCAGTACTTC
CASSLGWTVGYEQYF
>TRBV2|TRBJ1-1|NA|NA
TGTGCCAGCAGACCCTCCTCCCTCCGGGGTACTGAAGCTTTCTTT
CASRPSSLRGTEAFF
>TRBV6-5|TRBJ2-1|TRBD1|NA
TGTGCCAGCAGGTCCGGGACAGGGACCAATGAGCAGTTCTTC
CASRSGTGTNEQFF
>TRBV7-3|TRBJ1-1|NA|NA
TGTGCCAGCAGCTCCCAACCTGGACAGACTGAAGCTTTCTTT
CASSSQPGQTEAFF
>TRBV6-1|TRBJ2-6|NA|NA
TGTGCCGCGCGGTTGGAGGTCTCTGGGGCCAACGTCCTGACTTTC
CAARLEVSGANVLTF
>TRBV11-2|TRBJ1-1|TRBD1|NA
TGTGCCAGCAGCCCCGACAGGGATAAAGAAGCTTTCTTT
CASSPDRDKEAFF
>TRBV30|TRBJ1-1|NA|NA
TGTGCCTGGAGTGCTGTGCAGATGAACACTGAAGCTTTCTTT
CAWSAVQMNTEAFF
>TRBV30|TRBJ1-1|NA|few
TGTGCCTGGAGTCAGGAGGTGAACACTGAAGCTTTCTTT
CAWSQEVNTEAFF